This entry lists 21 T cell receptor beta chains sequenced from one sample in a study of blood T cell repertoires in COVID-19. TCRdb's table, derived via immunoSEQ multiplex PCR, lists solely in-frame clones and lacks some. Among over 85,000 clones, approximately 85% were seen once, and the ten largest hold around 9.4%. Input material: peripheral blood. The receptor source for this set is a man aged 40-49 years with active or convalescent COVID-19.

CDR3 residues: CASRVRNTEAFF. DNA of the CDR3: TGTGCCAGCAGAGTCAGGAACACTGAAGCTTTCTTT. This chain connects TRBV2 to TRBJ1-1; the D is unclear. The CDR3 has 12 amino acids. CDR1 and CDR2 (germline): SNHLY, FYNNEI. V shed 6 bases and J shed 1 base, with 6 bases lying between them.

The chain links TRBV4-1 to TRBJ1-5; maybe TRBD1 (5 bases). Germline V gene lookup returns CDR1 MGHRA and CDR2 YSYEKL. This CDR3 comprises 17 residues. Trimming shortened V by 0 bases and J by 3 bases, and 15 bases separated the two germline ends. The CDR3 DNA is TGCGCCAGCAGCCAAGATTTACAGGTTGTCCTCAATCAGCCCCAGCATTTT. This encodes CASSQDLQVVLNQPQHF.

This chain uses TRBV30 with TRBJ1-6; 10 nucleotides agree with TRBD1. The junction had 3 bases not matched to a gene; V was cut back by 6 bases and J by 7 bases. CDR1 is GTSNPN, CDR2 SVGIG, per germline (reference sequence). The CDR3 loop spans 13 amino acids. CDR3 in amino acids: CACQGQGNSPLHF. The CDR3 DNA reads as TGTGCCTGCCAGGGACAGGGGAATTCACCCCTCCACTTT.

The CDR3 nucleotides are TGTGCCAGCAGTTCCAGGACAGGCTTTAACTATGGCTACACCTTC. This codes for CASSSRTGFNYGYTF. The chain employs TRBV6-5 and TRBJ1-2, with TRBD1 matching over 7 bases. J gave up 1 base and V 4 bases, and 6 bases lay outside the gene matches. This CDR3 is built from 15 residues. Looked up from germline, CDR1 is MNHEY and CDR2 is SVGAGI.

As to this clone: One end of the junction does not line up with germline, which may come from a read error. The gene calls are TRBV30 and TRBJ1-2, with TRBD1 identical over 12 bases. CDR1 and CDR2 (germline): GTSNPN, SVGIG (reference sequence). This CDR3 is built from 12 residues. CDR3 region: CAWSPGTGGPIF. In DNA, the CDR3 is TGTGCCTGGAGTCCCGGGACAGGGGGCCCCATTTTC.

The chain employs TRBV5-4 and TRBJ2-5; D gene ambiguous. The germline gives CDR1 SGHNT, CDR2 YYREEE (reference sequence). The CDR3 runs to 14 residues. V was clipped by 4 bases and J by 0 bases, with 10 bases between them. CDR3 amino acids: CASSAVSNQETQYF. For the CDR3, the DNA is TGTGCCAGCAGCGCGGTTTCGAACCAAGAGACCCAGTACTTC.

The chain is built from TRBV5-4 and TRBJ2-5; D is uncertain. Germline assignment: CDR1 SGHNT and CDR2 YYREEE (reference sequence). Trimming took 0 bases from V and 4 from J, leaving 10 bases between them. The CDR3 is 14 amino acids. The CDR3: CASSLEQYLETQYF. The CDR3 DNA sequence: TGTGCCAGCAGCTTGGAACAGTACTTAGAGACCCAGTACTTC.

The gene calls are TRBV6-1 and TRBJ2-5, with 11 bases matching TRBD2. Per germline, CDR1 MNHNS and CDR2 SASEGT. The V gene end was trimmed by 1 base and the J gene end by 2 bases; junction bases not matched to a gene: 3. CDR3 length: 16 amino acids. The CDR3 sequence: CASSEVLAGVQETQYF. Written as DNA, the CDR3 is TGTGCCAGCAGTGAAGTACTAGCGGGGGTTCAAGAGACCCAGTACTTC.

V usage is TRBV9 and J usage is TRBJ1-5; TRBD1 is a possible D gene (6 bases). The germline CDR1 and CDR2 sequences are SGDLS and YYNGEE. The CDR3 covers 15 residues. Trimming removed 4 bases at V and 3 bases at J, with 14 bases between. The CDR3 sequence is CASSLGGLSNQPQHF. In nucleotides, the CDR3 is TGTGCCAGCAGCCTGGGGGGGCTGTCCAATCAGCCCCAGCATTTT.

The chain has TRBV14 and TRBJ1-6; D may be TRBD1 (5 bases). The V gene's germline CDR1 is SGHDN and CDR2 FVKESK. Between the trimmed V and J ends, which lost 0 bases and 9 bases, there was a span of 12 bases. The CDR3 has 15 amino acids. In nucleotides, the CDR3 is TGTGCCAGCAGCCAAGATAGAAGGGGAGGTTCACCCCTCCACTTT. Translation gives CASSQDRRGGSPLHF.

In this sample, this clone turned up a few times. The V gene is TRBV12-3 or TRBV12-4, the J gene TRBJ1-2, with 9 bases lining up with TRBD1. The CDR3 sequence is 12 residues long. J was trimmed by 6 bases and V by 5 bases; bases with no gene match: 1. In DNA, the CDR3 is TGTGCCAGCAGTCGACAGGGGGATGGCTACACCTTC. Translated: CASSRQGDGYTF.

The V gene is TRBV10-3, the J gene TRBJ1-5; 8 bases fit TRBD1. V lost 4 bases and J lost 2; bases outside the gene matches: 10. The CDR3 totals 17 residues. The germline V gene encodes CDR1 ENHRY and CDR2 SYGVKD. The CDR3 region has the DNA TGTGCCATCAGTGCGTCCGGGACAGGCGGGGGCAATCAGCCCCAGCATTTT. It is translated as CAISASGTGGGNQPQHF.

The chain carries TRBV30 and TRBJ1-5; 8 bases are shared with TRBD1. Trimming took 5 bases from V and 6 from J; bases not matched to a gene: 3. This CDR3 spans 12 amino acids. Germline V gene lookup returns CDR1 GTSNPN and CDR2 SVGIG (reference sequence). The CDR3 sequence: CAWGQGAQPQHF. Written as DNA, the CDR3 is TGTGCCTGGGGACAGGGCGCTCAGCCCCAGCATTTT. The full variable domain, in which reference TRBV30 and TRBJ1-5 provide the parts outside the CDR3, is SQTIHQWPATLVQPVGSPLSLECTVEGTSNPNLYWYRQAAGRGLQLLFYSVGIGQISSEVPQNLSASRPQDRQFILSSKKLLLSDSGFYLCAWGQGAQPQHFGDGTRLSIL.

CDR3 DNA sequence: TGTGCCAGCAGTTTAAGGGGAACGGCTGGGGCCAACGTCCTGACTTTC. Protein: CASSLRGTAGANVLTF. V usage is TRBV27 and J usage is TRBJ2-6, with TRBD1 as a possible D gene (5 bases). Germline V lookup: CDR1 MNHEY, CDR2 SMNVEV (reference sequence). The CDR3 extends over 16 amino acids. Trimming removed 2 bases from V and 2 bases from J, with 10 bases in between. The whole variable domain, remainder taken from reference TRBV27 and TRBJ2-6, is EAQVTQNPRYLITVTGKKLTVTCSQNMNHEYMSWYRQDPGLGLRQIYYSMNVEVTDKGDVPEGYKVSRKEKRNFPLILESPSPNQTSLYFCASSLRGTAGANVLTFGAGSRLTVL.

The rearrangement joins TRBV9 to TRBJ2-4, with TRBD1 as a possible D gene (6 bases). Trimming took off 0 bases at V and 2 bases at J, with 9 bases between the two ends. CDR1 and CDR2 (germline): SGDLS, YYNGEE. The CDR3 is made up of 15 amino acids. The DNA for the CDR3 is TGTGCCAGCAGCGTAGAACAGGGATCCAAAAACATTCAGTACTTC. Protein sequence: CASSVEQGSKNIQYF.

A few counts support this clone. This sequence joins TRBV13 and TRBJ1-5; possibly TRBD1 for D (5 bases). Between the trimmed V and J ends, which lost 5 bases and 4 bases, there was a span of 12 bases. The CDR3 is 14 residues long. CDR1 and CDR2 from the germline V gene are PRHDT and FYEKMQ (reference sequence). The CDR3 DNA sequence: TGTGCCAGCAGCCATAGGGGTAGTAATCAGCCCCAGCATTTT. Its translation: CASSHRGSNQPQHF.

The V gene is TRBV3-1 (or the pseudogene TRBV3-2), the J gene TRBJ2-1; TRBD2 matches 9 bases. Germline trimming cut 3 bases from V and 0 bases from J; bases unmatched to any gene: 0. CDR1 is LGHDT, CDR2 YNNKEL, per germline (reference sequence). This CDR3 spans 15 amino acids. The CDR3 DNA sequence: TGTGCCAGCAGCCATAGCGGGGGCTCCTACAATGAGCAGTTCTTC. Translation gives CASSHSGGSYNEQFF.

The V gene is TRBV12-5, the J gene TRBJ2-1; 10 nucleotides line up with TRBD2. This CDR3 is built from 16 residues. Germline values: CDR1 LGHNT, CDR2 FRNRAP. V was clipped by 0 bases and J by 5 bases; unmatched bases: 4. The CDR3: CASGLVPSGGHNEQFF. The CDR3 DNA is TGTGCTAGTGGTTTGGTCCCTAGCGGGGGTCACAATGAGCAGTTCTTC.

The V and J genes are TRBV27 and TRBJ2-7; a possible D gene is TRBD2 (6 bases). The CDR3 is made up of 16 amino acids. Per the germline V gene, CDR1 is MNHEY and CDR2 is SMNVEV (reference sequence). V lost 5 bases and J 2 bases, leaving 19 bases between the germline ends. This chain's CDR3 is CASSPRAGLPTYEQYF. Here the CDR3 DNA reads TGTGCCAGCAGTCCCCGCGCGGGACTGCCGACCTACGAGCAGTACTTC.

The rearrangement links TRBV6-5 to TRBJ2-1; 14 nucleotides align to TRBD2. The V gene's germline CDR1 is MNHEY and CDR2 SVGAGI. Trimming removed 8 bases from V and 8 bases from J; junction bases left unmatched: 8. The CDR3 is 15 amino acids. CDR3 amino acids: CASQRGLAGVHEQFF. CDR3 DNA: TGTGCCAGCCAAAGGGGACTAGCGGGGGTGCATGAGCAGTTCTTC.

The CDR3 protein is CASSESMWPEAFF. The CDR3 coding sequence is TGTGCCAGCAGTGAATCGATGTGGCCTGAAGCTTTCTTT. The gene calls are TRBV2 and TRBJ1-1; D remains ambiguous. The CDR3 is 13 residues long. Deletions cut 2 bases from V and 6 bases from J, with 10 bases between. From germline, CDR1 is SNHLY and CDR2 FYNNEI.